This TCR beta chain is from a study of cytomegalovirus exposure and HLA in healthy donors. Regarding the study as a whole: In vitro checks showed that a few CMV-associated chains really do target CMV antigens.

This clone showed up just once. Its antigen is not known. This table comes from immunoSEQ multiplex PCR, and its TCRdb copy is limited to in-frame clones, with some not included. The sample gives some 250,000 clones, about 86% of which show up once; 0.95% to 1.5% is in the top ten. Germline-derived CDR1 and CDR2 are MNHEY and SMNVEV (reference sequence). This CDR3 has 14 residues. Trimming took 5 bases from V and 0 from J, leaving 11 bases between them. The receptor was derived from a young woman in good health and CMV-seropositive. Input material: PBMCs. V is TRBV27 and J is TRBJ2-7; TRBD1 might be the D (6 bases). CDR3 in DNA: TGTGCCAGCAGTGCCCCGGGACACTCCTACGAGCAGTACTTC. Its protein product is CASSAPGHSYEQYF.